The sequence of this T cell receptor beta chain was determined in a study of T cells in Graves' hyperthyroidism and ophthalmopathy. Amplified regions were TCR beta CDR3 sequences from RNA transcripts. The HTBI primer set drove a first-round RT-PCR of the TCR CDR3. TCRdb passed the multiplex PCR reads through MiXCR, listing each CDR3 protein once. Of around 350,000 distinct CDR3 sequences in the sample, about a fifth were seen once. CDR3 length: 16 residues. Trimming stripped 3 bases from V and 2 bases from J, with 14 bases between. CDR1 is SNHLY and CDR2 is FYNNEI in the germline V gene. This chain links TRBV2 with TRBJ1-5; D call uncertain. This TCR was recovered from a woman between 18 and 29 years old with Graves' hyperthyroidism. Input material: blood. The CDR3 region has the DNA TGTGCCAGCAGTGATGGAGAGGGAGGCGGCAATCAGCCCCAGCATTTT. It codes for CASSDGEGGGNQPQHF.